These 6 T cell receptor beta chains came from one sample sequenced in a study of CD8 T cell repertoires and HIV-1 epitope variants. Their cognate antigens are unknown. TCRdb's table, derived via immunoSEQ multiplex PCR, lists solely in-frame clones and lacks some. The sample has several thousand clones, 60% to 70% seen once; the top ten hold around two fifths. Sequencing input: cultured CD8+ T cells derived from PBMCs. Receptor source: a male donor with HIV.

V and J are TRBV27 and TRBJ1-1; TRBD1 matches 9 bases. Germline assignment: CDR1 MNHEY and CDR2 SMNVEV (reference sequence). The CDR3 consists of 14 residues. V gave up 4 bases and J gave up 3 bases; unmatched junction bases: 3. The CDR3 spells CASSYRGPHTEAFF. The CDR3 coding sequence is TGTGCCAGCAGTTACAGGGGGCCACACACTGAAGCTTTCTTT.

The CDR3 loop reads CASAPGGSYEQYF. In DNA, the CDR3 is TGTGCCAGCGCCCCCGGGGGTTCCTACGAGCAGTACTTC. This sequence joins TRBV2 and TRBJ2-7; TRBD2 is a possible D gene (6 bases). CDR1 is SNHLY and CDR2 is FYNNEI in the germline V gene. V was cut by 8 bases and J by 1 base, with 12 bases left in between. The CDR3 extends over 13 amino acids.

The rearrangement joins TRBV5-1 to TRBJ1-4, with D perhaps TRBD1 (5 bases). This CDR3 region has 14 residues. Germline V CDR1 and CDR2: SGHRS, YFSETQ. V was pared by 2 bases and J by 5 bases, with 10 bases between. The DNA for the CDR3 is TGCGCCAGCAGCTTCTCAGGGCCCAATGAAAAACTGTTTTTT. Its protein is CASSFSGPNEKLFF.

The chain links TRBV5-1 to TRBJ2-3; D remains ambiguous. CDR3 size: 16 residues. Germline assignment: CDR1 SGHRS and CDR2 YFSETQ. V was cut by 0 bases and J by 0 bases, with 11 bases left in between. CDR3 protein: CASSLGAAASTDTQYF. CDR3 sequence (DNA): TGCGCCAGCAGCTTGGGGGCGGCCGCGAGCACAGATACGCAGTATTTT.

The rearrangement uses TRBV7-2 and TRBJ2-5; TRBD2 matches 8 bases. With 5 bases clipped from V and 3 bases from J, the junction kept 11 bases outside the gene matches. Germline assignment: CDR1 SGHTA and CDR2 FQGNSA. CDR3 length: 16 residues. This CDR3 is CASSRKAGVREETQYF. DNA for the CDR3: TGTGCCAGCAGCAGAAAAGCGGGGGTCAGAGAAGAGACCCAGTACTTC.

The chain joins TRBV19 to TRBJ2-7, with no clear D. Between the trimmed V and J ends, which lost 3 bases and 2 bases, there was a span of 8 bases. The CDR3 extends over 13 amino acids. Per the germline V gene, CDR1 is LNHDA and CDR2 is SQIVND (reference sequence). CDR3 region: CASSMTVTYEQYF. Here the CDR3 DNA reads TGTGCCAGTAGTATGACGGTCACCTACGAGCAGTACTTC. Filled out from reference TRBV19 and TRBJ2-7, the complete variable domain reads DGGITQSPKYLFRKEGQNVTLSCEQNLNHDAMYWYRQDPGQGLRLIYYSQIVNDFQKGDIAEGYSVSREKKESFPLTVTSAQKNPTAFYLCASSMTVTYEQYFGPGTRLTVT.